These 18 T cell receptor beta chains were sequenced from one sample in a study of naive CD8 T cells in extremely preterm neonates. Deliveries were elective term cesareans at roughly 35-43 weeks, with no labor or membrane rupture. TCRdb's table, derived via immunoSEQ multiplex PCR, lists solely in-frame clones and lacks some. The data hold 4,000 to 6,000 clones, with around 97% observed a single time. The sequenced sample consisted of naive CD8+ T cells from cord blood. These receptors were obtained from a newborn in good health.

J is TRBJ2-1 and V is TRBV6-5, with 10 bases fitting TRBD2. Trimming cost V 11 bases and J 3 bases; bases outside gene matches: 4. CDR3 length equals 13 residues. The germline V gene has CDR1 MNHEY and CDR2 SVGAGI. CDR3 DNA: TGTGCCGCTAGCGGGGGCCTCTACAATGAGCAGTTCTTC. Its protein product is CAASGGLYNEQFF.

The chain is built from TRBV7-9 and TRBJ2-7; 9 positions agree with TRBD1. The CDR3 is made up of 14 amino acids. Germline lookup yields CDR1 SEHNR and CDR2 FQNEAQ (reference sequence). V dropped 4 bases and J dropped 5; count of bases not matched to a gene: 6. The CDR3 DNA reads as TGTGCCAGCAGCTCGCGACAGGGGGGGAACGAGCAGTACTTC. Encoded protein: CASSSRQGGNEQYF.

V and J are TRBV27 and TRBJ1-2, with TRBD1 matching over 8 bases. This CDR3 is 15 amino acids long. Germline loops: CDR1 MNHEY, CDR2 SMNVEV (reference sequence). Trimming cost V 3 bases and J 2 bases; bases outside gene matches: 5. CDR3 residues: CASSLEQGGNYGYTF. CDR3 nucleotides: TGTGCCAGCAGTTTGGAACAGGGGGGCAACTATGGCTACACCTTC.

The rearrangement links TRBV5-8 to TRBJ2-7; 7 nucleotides align to TRBD2. Germline values: CDR1 SGHTS, CDR2 YDEGEE. The trim removed 5 bases at V and 3 bases at J, leaving 8 bases unmatched. The CDR3 is made up of 14 amino acids. This chain's CDR3 is CASSYPGGHYEQYF. In DNA form, the CDR3 reads TGTGCCAGCAGTTACCCGGGAGGACACTACGAGCAGTACTTC.

This clone was counted a single time. The J gene is TRBJ2-7, the V gene TRBV6-6; maybe TRBD2 (6 bases). The germline V gene encodes CDR1 MNHNY and CDR2 SVGAGI (reference sequence). V lost 0 bases and J 3 bases, leaving 9 bases between the germline ends. The length of the CDR3 is 14 residues. The CDR3 DNA sequence: TGTGCCAGCAGTTACTCGGGGGGTGACTACGAGCAGTACTTC. Protein product: CASSYSGGDYEQYF.

This chain connects TRBV25-1 to TRBJ2-1; D may be TRBD2 (6 bases). In germline, CDR1 is MGHDK, CDR2 SYGVNS. V dropped 1 base and J dropped 5 bases, with 12 bases sitting between them. The CDR3 sequence is 15 residues long. The CDR3 protein is CASSESLARNNEQFF. The CDR3 DNA sequence: TGTGCCAGCAGTGAATCACTAGCACGTAACAATGAGCAGTTCTTC.

This chain joins TRBV6-1 and TRBJ1-5; D is possibly TRBD1 (6 bases). V gave up 3 bases and J gave up 6 bases, with 21 bases separating them. This CDR3 is built from 17 residues. Germline V gene data show CDR1 as MNHNS and CDR2 as SASEGT. The CDR3 DNA sequence: TGTGCCAGCAGTGAGGTCTCGGGGGGGCGCGTAGGTCAGCCCCAGCATTTT. Its translation is CASSEVSGGRVGQPQHF.

The J gene is TRBJ2-7, the V gene TRBV12-5; 7 positions match TRBD1. Germline CDR1 LGHNT, CDR2 FRNRAP. The CDR3 extends over 13 amino acids. J was trimmed by 3 bases and V by 5 bases; bases with no gene match: 4. DNA of the CDR3: TGTGCTAGTGGTAGTACAGGGGACTACGAGCAGTACTTC. Translation gives CASGSTGDYEQYF.

V usage is TRBV9 and J usage is TRBJ2-1, with TRBD2 matching 8 bases. With V trimmed by 3 bases and J by 5 bases, 4 bases remained unmatched. There are 14 residues in the CDR3. Germline V gene sequence: CDR1 SGDLS, CDR2 YYNGEE. Here the CDR3 reads CASSATGGDNEQFF. DNA of the CDR3: TGTGCCAGCAGCGCTACGGGAGGGGACAATGAGCAGTTCTTC.

The genes are TRBV27 and TRBJ2-7; 8 bases match TRBD1. This CDR3 spans 12 amino acids. Unmatched junction bases numbered 4, after V lost 7 bases and J lost 5 bases. Germline V gene sequence: CDR1 MNHEY, CDR2 SMNVEV (reference sequence). As DNA, the CDR3 is TGTGCCAGCACCGGACAGGGCGACGAGCAGTACTTC. The encoded protein is CASTGQGDEQYF.

The rearrangement joins TRBV5-1 to TRBJ1-1; D gene unclear. Germline assignment: CDR1 SGHRS and CDR2 YFSETQ. The CDR3 consists of 13 residues. V lost 4 bases, J lost 3 bases, and 10 bases lay in between. This CDR3 is CASSPNFDTEAFF. The CDR3, as DNA: TGCGCCAGCAGCCCTAACTTTGACACTGAAGCTTTCTTT.

The chain carries TRBV4-2 and TRBJ2-1; D gene ambiguous. Germline V gene data show CDR1 as LGHNA and CDR2 as YNFKEQ. V lost 1 base and J lost 7, with 5 bases in between. The CDR3 covers 12 residues. CDR3 nucleotide sequence: TGTGCCAGCAGCCAAGGGCCGAATGAGCAGTTCTTC. This codes for CASSQGPNEQFF.

The V gene is TRBV6-5, the J gene TRBJ1-1, with D perhaps matching TRBD1 (6 bases). The CDR3 is 12 amino acids. The V and J ends lost 10 bases and 6 bases respectively, with 15 bases between them. CDR1 is MNHEY, CDR2 SVGAGI, per germline. The CDR3: CATEDSRAEAFF. The CDR3 bases are TGTGCCACCGAGGACAGTCGGGCTGAAGCTTTCTTT.

J is TRBJ1-6 and V is TRBV9; 8 bases line up with TRBD1. The V gene end was trimmed by 4 bases and the J gene end by 2 bases; junction bases not matched to a gene: 5. Germline V CDR1 and CDR2: SGDLS, YYNGEE. The CDR3 spans 16 residues. The CDR3 loop is CASSLTGDTYNSPLHF. The CDR3 DNA is TGTGCCAGCAGCCTGACAGGGGATACCTATAATTCACCCCTCCACTTT.

The chain uses TRBV5-4 and TRBJ2-3; TRBD2 agrees at 8 bases. The CDR3 is 19 amino acids. Germline lookup yields CDR1 SGHNT and CDR2 YYREEE (reference sequence). With 4 bases clipped from V and 0 bases from J, the junction kept 16 bases outside the gene matches. As DNA, the CDR3 is TGTGCCAGCAGCCCGGGAACGGGACTAGTCCCCTTGAGCACAGATACGCAGTATTTT. Protein product: CASSPGTGLVPLSTDTQYF.

This chain links TRBV13 with TRBJ1-1; a possible D gene is TRBD1 (5 bases). Germline V lookup: CDR1 PRHDT, CDR2 FYEKMQ (reference sequence). The CDR3 loop spans 14 amino acids. V was pared by 0 bases and J by 1 base, with 6 bases between. The CDR3 here is CASSLGQGNTEAFF. The CDR3 DNA is TGTGCCAGCAGCTTAGGGCAGGGGAACACTGAAGCTTTCTTT.

This chain connects TRBV9 to TRBJ2-7; 13 nucleotides agree with TRBD2. CDR1 is SGDLS, CDR2 YYNGEE, per germline. The CDR3 consists of 14 residues. Trimming cost V 3 bases and J 4 bases; bases outside gene matches: 1. The CDR3 spells CASSGLAGGYEQYF. Written as DNA, the CDR3 is TGTGCCAGCAGCGGACTAGCGGGGGGTTACGAGCAGTACTTC.

This clone was recorded only once. V usage is TRBV28 and J usage is TRBJ2-7, with 8 bases that match TRBD2. Germline trimming cut 8 bases from V and 0 bases from J; bases unmatched to any gene: 6. The CDR3 loop spans 14 amino acids. Germline CDR1 reads MDHEN; CDR2 reads SYDVKM. CDR3 region: CASSATSVSYEQYF. DNA of the CDR3: TGTGCCAGCTCCGCGACTAGCGTCTCCTACGAGCAGTACTTC.